Presented here are 5 T cell receptor beta chains from one specimen sequenced in a study of T cells in Graves' hyperthyroidism and ophthalmopathy. Researchers amplified the TCR beta CDR3 regions from RNA transcripts. The HTBI primer set served for first-round RT-PCR of the TCR CDR3. MiXCR, run by TCRdb on the multiplex PCR reads, gives a single entry per CDR3 protein. The data hold 150,000 to 200,000 distinct CDR3 sequences, with around 8.9% observed a single time. The sequenced sample consisted of blood. These TCRs come from a woman aged 18 to 35 with Graves' hyperthyroidism that later progressed to Graves' ophthalmopathy.

The table lists this clonotype with many counts. The chain joins TRBV20-1 to TRBJ1-5; 7 positions agree with TRBD1. Germline V gene data show CDR1 as DFQATT and CDR2 as SNEGSKA (reference sequence). The junction had 6 bases not matched to a gene; V was cut back by 8 bases and J by 2 bases. The CDR3 is 13 amino acids. CDR3 sequence: CSQRGRGNQPQHF. Here the CDR3 DNA reads TGCAGTCAGAGGGGGCGAGGCAATCAGCCCCAGCATTTT.

This chain joins TRBV24-1 and TRBJ2-1; 12 nucleotides line up with TRBD2. The CDR3 is 18 amino acids. V shed 0 bases and J 0 bases; nucleotides not matched to a gene: 2. Per the germline V gene, CDR1 is KGHDR and CDR2 is SFDVKD. CDR3 nucleotides: TGTGCCACCAGTGATTTGTCTAGCGGGAGGGCCTCCTACAATGAGCAGTTCTTC. Translation: CATSDLSSGRASYNEQFF.

A few counts support this clonotype. This may come from a read error, since a much larger clone is one base off. The conserved closing phenylalanine or tryptophan is absent in this CDR3, likely reflecting a read error. This chain joins TRBV6-1 and TRBJ1-1, with TRBD1 as a possible D gene (5 bases). Trimming stripped 5 bases from V and 1 base from J, with 8 bases between. The CDR3 is made up of 13 amino acids. The V gene's germline CDR1 is MNHNS and CDR2 SASEGT. CDR3 residues: CASSPTENTEAFL. The CDR3 DNA reads as TGTGCCAGCAGTCCGACAGAGAACACTGAAGCTTTCCTT.

The chain recombines TRBV10-2 with TRBJ2-3; D remains ambiguous. This CDR3 contains 12 residues. The germline gives CDR1 WSHSY, CDR2 SAAADI. V lost 8 bases, J lost 3 bases, and 9 bases lay in between. Here the CDR3 reads CASGYLTDTQYF. As DNA, the CDR3 is TGCGCCAGCGGCTATTTAACAGATACGCAGTATTTT.

This clonotype was counted ten times or more. The rearrangement uses TRBV7-8 and TRBJ1-5; D is unresolved. This CDR3 contains 15 residues. Germline V lookup: CDR1 SGHVS, CDR2 FQNEAQ. Trimming removed 7 bases from V and 2 bases from J, with 15 bases in between. The CDR3 sequence: CASKSGRTGNQPQHF. As DNA, the CDR3 is TGTGCCAGCAAGAGCGGAAGGACGGGCAATCAGCCCCAGCATTTT.